One sample yielded the 19 T cell receptor beta chains listed below, sequenced in a study of blood T cell repertoires in COVID-19. Repertoires were generated with immunoSEQ multiplex PCR, while TCRdb's copy carries only in-frame clones and drops some. The sample carries under 30,000 clones, 84% recorded once. Sequencing input: peripheral blood. All receptors derive from a man aged 80 or over with active COVID-19.

The J gene is TRBJ2-3, the V gene TRBV7-9; D is undetermined. V lost 1 base, J lost 2 bases, and 7 bases lay in between. CDR3 length: 14 amino acids. CDR1 is SEHNR, CDR2 FQNEAQ, per germline (reference sequence). CDR3 coding DNA: TGTGCCAGCAGCTTAGGTACATACACAGATACGCAGTATTTT. Residues: CASSLGTYTDTQYF. The complete variable domain, with remaining parts taken from reference TRBV7-9 and TRBJ2-3, reads DTGVSQNPRHKITKRGQNVTFRCDPISEHNRLYWYRQTLGQGPEFLTYFQNEAQLEKSRLLSDRFSAERPKGSFSTLEIQRTEQGDSAMYLCASSLGTYTDTQYFGPGTRLTVL.

The chain carries TRBV7-9 and TRBJ2-7, with 7 positions matching TRBD2. Germline values: CDR1 SEHNR, CDR2 FQNEAQ (reference sequence). There are 15 residues in the CDR3. Trimming removed 5 bases from V and 2 bases from J; junction bases left unmatched: 9. CDR3 loop: CASSQKAGSTYEQYF. The CDR3 bases are TGTGCCAGCAGCCAAAAAGCGGGAAGTACCTACGAGCAGTACTTC.

This clone was observed once. The rearrangement uses TRBV12-3 or TRBV12-4 and TRBJ2-3; a weak D match, TRBD1 (5 bases). V was clipped by 6 bases and J by 4 bases, with 8 bases between them. This CDR3 comprises 12 residues. CDR3 amino acids: CASRQGADTQYF. For the CDR3, the DNA is TGTGCCAGCAGACAAGGGGCAGATACGCAGTATTTT.

This chain uses TRBV6-4 with TRBJ2-1; TRBD2 might be the D (6 bases). Germline V lookup: CDR1 MRHNA, CDR2 SNTAGT. Trimming pared 7 bases from V and 7 bases from J, leaving 20 bases between. This CDR3 has 15 amino acids. CDR3 DNA sequence: TGTGCCAGCAAATTACGGGACTCTGGGTTGAATGAGCAGTTCTTC. The encoded protein is CASKLRDSGLNEQFF.

The chain recombines TRBV3-1 (or the pseudogene TRBV3-2) with TRBJ2-3; D may be TRBD2 (5 bases). Trimming took 7 bases from V and 4 from J, leaving 15 bases between them. Germline V gives CDR1 LGHDT, CDR2 YNNKEL (reference sequence). CDR3 length equals 14 residues. The CDR3 DNA reads TGTGCCAGCAACCATGGGAGTATGGCAGATACGCAGTATTTT. Translation: CASNHGSMADTQYF.

With regard to this clone: Since a much larger clone is just one base distant, this may be a read error. The rearrangement links TRBV7-9 to TRBJ1-2; 7 bases map to TRBD1. This CDR3 region has 13 residues. V was clipped by 5 bases and J by 3 bases; unmatched bases: 3. Germline CDR1 reads SEHNR; CDR2 reads FQNEAQ (reference sequence). The CDR3 DNA is TGTGCCAGCAGCCTCGACAGGGACTATGGCTACACCTTC. Translated, it gives CASSLDRDYGYTF.

This chain connects TRBV30 to TRBJ1-1, with D perhaps matching TRBD1 (5 bases). V lost 2 bases and J lost 5, with 21 bases in between. Germline V lookup: CDR1 GTSNPN, CDR2 SVGIG (reference sequence). The CDR3 is made up of 16 amino acids. The CDR3 sequence is CAWSPLPGKSTTEAFF. The CDR3 DNA sequence: TGTGCCTGGAGTCCCCTACCAGGGAAAAGTACGACTGAAGCTTTCTTT.

The chain joins TRBV9 to TRBJ2-1, with 11 bases lining up with TRBD2. V trimming: 2 bases; J trimming: 9 bases; junction bases outside the gene matches: 7. The CDR3 sequence is 15 residues long. Germline V gives CDR1 SGDLS, CDR2 YYNGEE. In nucleotides, the CDR3 is TGTGCCAGCAGCGTTGGGACTAGCGGCCCAGGTGAGCAGTTCTTC. Translating it yields CASSVGTSGPGEQFF.

In this sample, this clone turned up a few times. J is TRBJ2-2 and V is TRBV2; tentatively, D is TRBD1 (5 bases). Germline V gene data show CDR1 as SNHLY and CDR2 as FYNNEI. V shed 6 bases and J shed 4 bases, with 12 bases lying between them. The CDR3 length is 14 residues. The DNA for the CDR3 is TGTGCCAGCAGGGGAAGACAGAGCACCGGGGAGCTGTTTTTT. It is translated as CASRGRQSTGELFF.

V is TRBV3-1 (or the pseudogene TRBV3-2) and J is TRBJ2-5, with 7 bases fitting TRBD2. J lost 2 bases, V lost 3 bases, and 6 bases had no gene match. The germline V gene has CDR1 LGHDT and CDR2 YNNKEL (reference sequence). The CDR3 totals 15 residues. The CDR3 spells CASSQHRTRQETQYF. In DNA form, the CDR3 reads TGTGCCAGCAGCCAGCACAGGACTAGACAAGAGACCCAGTACTTC.

The rearrangement links TRBV27 to TRBJ1-5, with 8 bases identical to TRBD1. Germline CDR1 MNHEY, CDR2 SMNVEV (reference sequence). Unmatched junction bases numbered 11, after V lost 6 bases and J lost 4 bases. The CDR3 has 16 residues. As DNA, the CDR3 is TGTGCCAGCAGCCCCACAAACAGGGGGTCTAATCAGCCCCAGCATTTT. Translating it yields CASSPTNRGSNQPQHF.

The chain has TRBV25-1 and TRBJ2-3; D not resolved. The CDR3 has 13 amino acids. The germline CDR1 and CDR2 sequences are MGHDK and SYGVNS. V was trimmed by 5 bases and J by 0 bases, leaving 6 bases between them. CDR3 sequence (DNA): TGTGCCAGCAGTAAAGCTAGCACAGATACGCAGTATTTT. Amino acid sequence: CASSKASTDTQYF.

The gene calls are TRBV19 and TRBJ1-5, with 7 bases that match TRBD1. J lost 4 bases, V lost 9 bases, and 3 bases had no gene match. The CDR3 is made up of 12 amino acids. Germline-derived CDR1 and CDR2 are LNHDA and SQIVND (reference sequence). The CDR3 DNA reads as TGTGCCAGCCGGGACAGAAATCAGCCCCAGCATTTT. Translated, it gives CASRDRNQPQHF.

The chain uses TRBV6-5 and TRBJ2-2; D is perhaps TRBD2 (5 bases). The CDR3 loop spans 16 amino acids. V was shortened by 2 bases and J by 0 bases, with 10 bases between the two germline ends. Germline CDR1 MNHEY, CDR2 SVGAGI. Written as DNA, the CDR3 is TGTGCCAGCAGTTACAGGTCTAGCTCGAACACCGGGGAGCTGTTTTTT. This gives the protein CASSYRSSSNTGELFF.

V gene TRBV21-1 combines with J gene TRBJ1-4; the table's D call of TRBD1 was not tested on the DNA. TRBV21-1 is given as a pseudogene. The CDR3 covers 17 residues. The DNA for the CDR3 is TGTGCCAGCAGCAAAAGCCAGCCGGGACAGCGAAATGAAAAACTGTTTTTT. Translated, it gives CASSKSQPGQRNEKLFF.

This clone was seen just once. The chain is built from TRBV3-1 (or the pseudogene TRBV3-2) and TRBJ1-4, with unresolved D. This CDR3 has 16 amino acids. The V end was cut by 3 bases, the J end by 8 bases, with 19 bases between. Per germline, CDR1 LGHDT and CDR2 YNNKEL (reference sequence). The CDR3 spells CASSQATDPMPEKLFF. The CDR3 coding sequence is TGTGCCAGCAGCCAGGCAACAGACCCCATGCCCGAAAAACTGTTTTTT.

This clone has just one count. V gene TRBV27 combines with J gene TRBJ1-2; TRBD1 is a possible D gene (5 bases). V lost 3 bases and J lost 4, with 12 bases in between. The CDR3 totals 14 residues. The germline V gene has CDR1 MNHEY and CDR2 SMNVEV (reference sequence). CDR3 loop: CASSFRELGYGYTF. The CDR3 nucleotides read TGTGCCAGCAGTTTCAGGGAACTGGGCTATGGCTACACCTTC.

The chain is built from TRBV7-9 and TRBJ1-4; D might be TRBD1 (6 bases). Deletions cut 1 base from V and 4 bases from J, with 16 bases between. The CDR3 runs to 17 residues. Germline V lookup: CDR1 SEHNR, CDR2 FQNEAQ (reference sequence). The CDR3 region is CASSLGQGTSGNEKLFF. The CDR3 DNA sequence: TGTGCCAGCAGCTTAGGGCAGGGGACGTCCGGTAATGAAAAACTGTTTTTT.

The chain recombines TRBV6-5 with TRBJ2-6, with a weak D call TRBD1 (6 bases). The CDR3 extends over 15 amino acids. Trimming shortened V by 6 bases and J by 0 bases, and 9 bases separated the two germline ends. The germline V gene encodes CDR1 MNHEY and CDR2 SVGAGI. CDR3 nucleotide sequence: TGTGCCAGCAGCACCAGGGGCTCTGGGGCCAACGTCCTGACTTTC. Protein: CASSTRGSGANVLTF.